These T cell receptor beta chains were read from a single sample in a study of OX40 agonist ivuxolimab in advanced cancers. Assay: immunoSEQ multiplex PCR; the TCRdb copy retains only in-frame clones and omits some. This table has more than 100,000 clones, approximately 90% appearing once. The specimen was CD4+ or CD8+ T cells sorted from blood, collected in a trial of the OX40 agonist ivuxolimab. The receptor set was obtained from an adult with an advanced solid tumor such as melanoma, head and neck, liver or kidney cancer. Each CDR3 is given with its conserved first and last residue. A D gene is named only where the DNA matches it firmly. The size field is filled for only some rows; it gives once, few, many or a size class.

d_gene,len,v_gene,abundance,j_gene,CDR3aa,CDR3nt
NA,11,TRBV6-1,NA,TRBJ2-2,CASRVAGELFF,TGTGCCAGCAGGGTGGCCGGGGAGCTGTTTTTT
NA,17,TRBV4-2,NA,TRBJ1-1,CASSQDGGHGPDTEAFF,TGTGCCAGCAGCCAAGATGGAGGCCACGGCCCGGACACTGAAGCTTTCTTT
NA,17,TRBV4-2,NA,TRBJ1-3,CASSQDWDSSSGNTIYF,TGTGCCAGCAGCCAAGATTGGGACTCCAGCTCTGGAAACACCATATATTTT
NA,19,TRBV28,once,TRBJ1-1,CASSFGRAKSIWDMTEAFF,TGTGCCAGCAGTTTCGGCAGGGCTAAATCGATCTGGGATATGACTGAAGCTTTCTTT
TRBD1,14,TRBV27,NA,TRBJ2-1,CASSLPQTGGEQFF,TGTGCCAGCAGTTTACCCCAGACAGGGGGAGAGCAGTTCTTC
NA,17,TRBV9,few,TRBJ2-1,CASSVTGTPTAYNEQFF,TGTGCCAGCAGCGTCACCGGGACCCCCACAGCCTACAATGAGCAGTTCTTC
TRBD1,16,TRBV5-1,NA,TRBJ2-3,CASSLGSGGDGDTQYF,TGCGCCAGCAGCTTGGGGTCAGGGGGCGATGGAGATACGCAGTATTTT
NA,17,TRBV10-2,NA,TRBJ1-4,CASSERAGVNRYEKLFF,TGCGCCAGCAGTGAAAGGGCCGGGGTGAATCGATATGAAAAACTGTTTTTT
TRBD2,18,TRBV7-6,once,TRBJ2-3,CASSLRGLAGPSTDTQYF,TGTGCCAGCAGCTTAAGGGGACTAGCGGGCCCTAGCACAGATACGCAGTATTTT
NA,15,TRBV6-1,NA,TRBJ1-3,CASSEEVYSGNTIYF,TGTGCCAGCAGTGAGGAGGTCTACTCTGGAAACACCATATATTTT
NA,15,TRBV15,NA,TRBJ1-1,CATSRDIALNTEAFF,TGTGCCACCAGCAGAGATATCGCTCTGAACACTGAAGCTTTCTTT
NA,12,TRBV9,NA,TRBJ2-1,CASSVASNEQFF,TGTGCCAGCAGCGTCGCTAGCAATGAGCAGTTCTTC
TRBD2,16,TRBV11-2,NA,TRBJ2-7,CASSLGTLAGGPEQYF,TGTGCCAGCAGCTTAGGAACCCTAGCGGGAGGACCCGAGCAGTACTTC
TRBD2,15,TRBV29-1,once,TRBJ2-7,CSVPKTSGVSAEQYF,TGCAGCGTTCCTAAGACTAGCGGGGTCTCGGCTGAGCAGTACTTC
TRBD1,14,TRBV5-1,NA,TRBJ1-1,CASSTDRGNTEAFF,TGCGCCAGCAGCACCGACAGGGGCAACACTGAAGCTTTCTTT
NA,14,TRBV4-1,NA,TRBJ1-1,CASSRRRGEPEAFF,TGCGCCAGCAGCCGACGACGGGGTGAGCCTGAAGCTTTCTTT
TRBD2,16,TRBV7-9,NA,TRBJ2-5,CASSPGGLAGGETQYF,TGTGCCAGCAGCCCAGGGGGACTAGCGGGAGGAGAGACCCAGTACTTC
NA,13,TRBV7-2,NA,TRBJ1-2,CASSFRDRVLGTF,TGTGCCAGCAGCTTCCGGGACCGCGTCCTTGGGACCTTC
NA,13,TRBV7-8,once,TRBJ2-1,CAGGRGRGNEQFF,TGTGCCGGGGGACGGGGAAGAGGGAATGAGCAGTTCTTC
TRBD2,16,TRBV7-7,NA,TRBJ2-1,CASSFSGKASYNEQFF,TGTGCTAGCAGCTTCAGCGGGAAGGCGTCCTACAATGAGCAGTTCTTC
NA,15,TRBV28,NA,TRBJ1-6,CASSSREGVRSPLHF,TGTGCCAGCAGTTCCCGGGAGGGGGTGAGGTCACCCCTCCACTTT
NA,13,TRBV30,few,TRBJ1-5,CAWSKGDNQPQHF,TGTGCCTGGAGTAAGGGGGACAATCAGCCCCAGCATTTT